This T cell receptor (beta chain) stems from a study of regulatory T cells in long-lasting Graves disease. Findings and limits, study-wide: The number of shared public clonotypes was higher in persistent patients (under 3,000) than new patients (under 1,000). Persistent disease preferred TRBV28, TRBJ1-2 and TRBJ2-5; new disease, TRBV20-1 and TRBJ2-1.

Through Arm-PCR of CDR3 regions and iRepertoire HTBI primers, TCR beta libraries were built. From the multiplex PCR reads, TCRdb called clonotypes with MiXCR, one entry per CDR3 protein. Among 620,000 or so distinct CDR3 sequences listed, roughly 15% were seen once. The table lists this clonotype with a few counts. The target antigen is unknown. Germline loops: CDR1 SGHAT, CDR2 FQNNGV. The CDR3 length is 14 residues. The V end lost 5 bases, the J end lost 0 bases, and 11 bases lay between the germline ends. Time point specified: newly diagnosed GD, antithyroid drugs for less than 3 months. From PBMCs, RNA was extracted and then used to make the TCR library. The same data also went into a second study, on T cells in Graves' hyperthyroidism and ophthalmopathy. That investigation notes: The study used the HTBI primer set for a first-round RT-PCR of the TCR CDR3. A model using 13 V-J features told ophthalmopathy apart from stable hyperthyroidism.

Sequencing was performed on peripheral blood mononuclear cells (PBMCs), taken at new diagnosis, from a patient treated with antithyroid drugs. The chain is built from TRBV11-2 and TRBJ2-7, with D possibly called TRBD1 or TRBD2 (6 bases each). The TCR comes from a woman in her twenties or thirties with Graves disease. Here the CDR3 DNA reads TGTGCCAGCAGCCCGGAGGGGGTCTCCTACGAGCAGTACTTC. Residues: CASSPEGVSYEQYF.